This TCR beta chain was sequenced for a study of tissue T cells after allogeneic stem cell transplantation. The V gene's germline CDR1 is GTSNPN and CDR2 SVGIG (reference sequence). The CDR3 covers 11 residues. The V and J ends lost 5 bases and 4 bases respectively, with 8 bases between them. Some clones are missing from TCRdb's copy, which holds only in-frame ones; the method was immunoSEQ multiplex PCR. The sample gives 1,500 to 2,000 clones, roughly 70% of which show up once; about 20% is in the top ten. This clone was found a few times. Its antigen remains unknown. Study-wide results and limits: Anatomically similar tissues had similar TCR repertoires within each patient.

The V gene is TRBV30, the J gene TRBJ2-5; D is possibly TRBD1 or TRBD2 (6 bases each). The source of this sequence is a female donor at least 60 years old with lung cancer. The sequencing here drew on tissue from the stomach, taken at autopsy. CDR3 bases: TGTGCCTGGGAGGGGGGAGAGACCCAGTACTTC. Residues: CAWEGGETQYF.